Listed here are 2 T cell receptor beta chains from one sample, sequenced in a study of PD-1 blockade in classical Hodgkin lymphoma. Assay: immunoSEQ multiplex PCR; the TCRdb copy retains only in-frame clones and omits some. The repertoire holds around 99,000 clones, with 80% to 90% as singletons. Every single patient, without exception, relapsed after autologous stem cell transplantation, and brentuximab vedotin exposure varied. Sequenced material: peripheral blood mononuclear cells (PBMCs), taken before the second cycle of nivolumab. These receptors originate from a human donor with classical Hodgkin lymphoma.

The table lists this clone with a count of one. The CDR3 loop reads CASPEGRSEQYF. The CDR3 DNA reads as TGTGCCAGCCCTGAGGGGAGGAGCGAGCAGTACTTC. The genes are TRBV12-1 and TRBJ2-7; no check of the table's D call, TRBD2, against the DNA was made. TRBV12-1 is reported as a pseudogene. This CDR3 comprises 12 residues.

This sequence joins TRBV5-4 and TRBJ2-7, with a possible D match to TRBD1 (6 bases). Deletions cut 3 bases from V and 2 bases from J, with 18 bases between. Germline loops: CDR1 SGHNT, CDR2 YYREEE (reference sequence). The CDR3 is 16 amino acids. CDR3 loop: CASSSVVDRYTYEQYF. The CDR3 DNA reads TGTGCCAGCAGCTCCGTTGTCGACAGGTATACCTACGAGCAGTACTTC.